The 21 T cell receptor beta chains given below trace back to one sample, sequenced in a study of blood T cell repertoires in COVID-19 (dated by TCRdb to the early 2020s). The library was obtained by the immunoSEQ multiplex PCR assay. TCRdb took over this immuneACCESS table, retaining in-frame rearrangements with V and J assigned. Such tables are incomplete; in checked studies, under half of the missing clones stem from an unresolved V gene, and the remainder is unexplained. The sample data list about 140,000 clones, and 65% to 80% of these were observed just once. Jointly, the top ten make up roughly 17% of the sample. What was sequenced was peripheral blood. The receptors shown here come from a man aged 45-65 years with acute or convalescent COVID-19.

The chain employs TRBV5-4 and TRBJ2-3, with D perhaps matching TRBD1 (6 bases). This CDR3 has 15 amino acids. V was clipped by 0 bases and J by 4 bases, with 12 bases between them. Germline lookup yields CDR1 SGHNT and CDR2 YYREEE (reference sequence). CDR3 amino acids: CASSLGGPAPDTQYF. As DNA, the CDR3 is TGTGCCAGCAGCTTGGGGGGGCCGGCCCCAGATACGCAGTATTTT.

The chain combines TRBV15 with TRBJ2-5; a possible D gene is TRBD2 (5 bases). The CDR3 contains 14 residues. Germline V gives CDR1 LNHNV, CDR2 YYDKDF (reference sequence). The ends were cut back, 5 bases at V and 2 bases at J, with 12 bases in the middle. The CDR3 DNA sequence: TGTGCCACCAGCCGGCACGGGGTTCAAGAGACCCAGTACTTC. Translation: CATSRHGVQETQYF. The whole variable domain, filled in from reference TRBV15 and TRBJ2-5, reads DAMVIQNPRYQVTQFGKPVTLSCSQTLNHNVMYWYQQKSSQAPKLLFHYYDKDFNNEADTPDNFQSRRPNTSFCFLDIRSPGLGDTAMYLCATSRHGVQETQYFGPGTRLLVL.

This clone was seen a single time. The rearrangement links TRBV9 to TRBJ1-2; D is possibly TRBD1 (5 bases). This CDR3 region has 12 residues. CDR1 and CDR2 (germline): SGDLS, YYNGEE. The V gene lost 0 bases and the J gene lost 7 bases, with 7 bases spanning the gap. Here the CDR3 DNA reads TGTGCCAGCAGCGTAGGCGGGGGTGGCTACACCTTC. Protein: CASSVGGGGYTF.

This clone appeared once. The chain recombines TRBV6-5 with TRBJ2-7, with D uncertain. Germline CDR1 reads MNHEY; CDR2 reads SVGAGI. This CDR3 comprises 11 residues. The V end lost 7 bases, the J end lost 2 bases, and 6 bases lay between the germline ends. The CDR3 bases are TGTGCCAGCATGGCGGCCTACGAGCAGTACTTC. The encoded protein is CASMAAYEQYF.

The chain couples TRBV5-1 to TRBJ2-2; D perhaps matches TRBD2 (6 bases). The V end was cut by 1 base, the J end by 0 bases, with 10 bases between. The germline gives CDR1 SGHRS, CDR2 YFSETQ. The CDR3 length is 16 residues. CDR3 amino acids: CASSLNGGSNTGELFF. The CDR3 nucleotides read TGCGCCAGCAGCTTGAACGGGGGATCGAACACCGGGGAGCTGTTTTTT.

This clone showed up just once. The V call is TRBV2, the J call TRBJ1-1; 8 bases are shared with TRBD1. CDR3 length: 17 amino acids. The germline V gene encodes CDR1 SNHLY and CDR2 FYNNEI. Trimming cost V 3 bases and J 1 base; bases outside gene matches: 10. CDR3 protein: CASSEVQGAIRNTEAFF. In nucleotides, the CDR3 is TGTGCCAGCAGTGAGGTCCAGGGGGCTATCAGGAACACTGAAGCTTTCTTT.

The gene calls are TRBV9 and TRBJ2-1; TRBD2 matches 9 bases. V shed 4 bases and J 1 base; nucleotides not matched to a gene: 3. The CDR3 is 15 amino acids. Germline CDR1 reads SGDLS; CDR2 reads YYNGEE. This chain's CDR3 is CASSQRGDSYNEQFF. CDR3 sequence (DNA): TGTGCCAGCAGCCAGCGGGGGGATTCCTACAATGAGCAGTTCTTC.

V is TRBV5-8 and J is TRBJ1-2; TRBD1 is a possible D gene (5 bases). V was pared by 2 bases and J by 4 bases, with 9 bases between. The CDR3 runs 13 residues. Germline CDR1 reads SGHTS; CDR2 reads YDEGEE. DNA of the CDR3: TGTGCCAGCAGCTTAGGCGGGACCTATGGCTACACCTTC. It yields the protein CASSLGGTYGYTF.

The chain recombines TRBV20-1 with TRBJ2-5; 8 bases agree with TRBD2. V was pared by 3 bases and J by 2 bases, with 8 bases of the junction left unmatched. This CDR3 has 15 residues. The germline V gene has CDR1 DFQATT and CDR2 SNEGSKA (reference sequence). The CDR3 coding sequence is TGCAGTGCTAGTACTAGCGGAGGTACACAAGAGACCCAGTACTTC. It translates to CSASTSGGTQETQYF.

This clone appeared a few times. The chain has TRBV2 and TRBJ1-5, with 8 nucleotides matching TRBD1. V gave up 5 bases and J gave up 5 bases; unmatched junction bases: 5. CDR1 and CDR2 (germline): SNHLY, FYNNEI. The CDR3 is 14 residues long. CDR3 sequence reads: CASSRTGRDQPQHF. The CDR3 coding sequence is TGTGCCAGCAGTAGGACAGGGAGGGATCAGCCCCAGCATTTT.

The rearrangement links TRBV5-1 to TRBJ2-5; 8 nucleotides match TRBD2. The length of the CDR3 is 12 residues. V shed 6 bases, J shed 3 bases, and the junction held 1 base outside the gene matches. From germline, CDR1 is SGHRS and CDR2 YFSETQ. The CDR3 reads CASTGLEETQYF. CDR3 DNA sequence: TGCGCCAGCACGGGACTAGAAGAGACCCAGTACTTC.

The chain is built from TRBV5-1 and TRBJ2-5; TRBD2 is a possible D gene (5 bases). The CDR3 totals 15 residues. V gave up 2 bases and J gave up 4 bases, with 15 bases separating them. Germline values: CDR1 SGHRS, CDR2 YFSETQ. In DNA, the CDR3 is TGCGCCAGCAGCTTCCAACTAGGAAAGGGAGAGACCCAGTACTTC. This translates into CASSFQLGKGETQYF. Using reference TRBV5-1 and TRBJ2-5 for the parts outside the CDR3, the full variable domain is KAGVTQTPRYLIKTRGQQVTLSCSPISGHRSVSWYQQTPGQGLQFLFEYFSETQRNKGNFPGRFSGRQFSNSRSEMNVSTLELGDSALYLCASSFQLGKGETQYFGPGTRLLVL.

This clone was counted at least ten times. The CDR3 DNA is TGTGCCAGTAGTATGGAGGGACAGCCCCAGCATTTT. It encodes CASSMEGQPQHF. The V call is TRBV19, the J call TRBJ1-5; D is undetermined. Trimming cost V 3 bases and J 7 bases, with 7 bases left between them. CDR1 is LNHDA, CDR2 SQIVND, per germline (reference sequence). CDR3 length equals 12 residues.

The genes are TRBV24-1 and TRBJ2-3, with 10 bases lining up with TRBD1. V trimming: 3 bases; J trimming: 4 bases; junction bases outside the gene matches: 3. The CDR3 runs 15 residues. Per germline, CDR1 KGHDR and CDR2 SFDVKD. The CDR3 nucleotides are TGTGCCACCAGTGATCCCGGGACAGGGGCAGATACGCAGTATTTT. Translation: CATSDPGTGADTQYF.

The CDR3 coding sequence is TGTGCCAGCAGCGAGGGGACTAGCGGGGGGGCCGGAGAGACCCAGTACTTC. It yields the protein CASSEGTSGGAGETQYF. The genes are TRBV9 and TRBJ2-5; 16 positions match TRBD2. V was pared by 3 bases and J by 4 bases, with 6 bases of the junction left unmatched. This CDR3 contains 17 residues. Germline V gene lookup returns CDR1 SGDLS and CDR2 YYNGEE.

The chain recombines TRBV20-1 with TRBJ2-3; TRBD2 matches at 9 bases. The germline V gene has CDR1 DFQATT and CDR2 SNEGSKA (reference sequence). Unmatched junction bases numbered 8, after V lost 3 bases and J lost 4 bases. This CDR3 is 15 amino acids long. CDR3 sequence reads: CSASLLAGVADTQYF. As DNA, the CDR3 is TGCAGTGCTAGTCTCTTAGCGGGGGTGGCAGATACGCAGTATTTT.

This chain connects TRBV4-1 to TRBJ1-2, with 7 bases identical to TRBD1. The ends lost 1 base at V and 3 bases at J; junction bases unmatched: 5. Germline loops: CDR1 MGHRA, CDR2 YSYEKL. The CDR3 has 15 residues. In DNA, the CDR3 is TGCGCCAGCAGCCAAGTCCCGGGACAGTACTATGGCTACACCTTC. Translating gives CASSQVPGQYYGYTF.

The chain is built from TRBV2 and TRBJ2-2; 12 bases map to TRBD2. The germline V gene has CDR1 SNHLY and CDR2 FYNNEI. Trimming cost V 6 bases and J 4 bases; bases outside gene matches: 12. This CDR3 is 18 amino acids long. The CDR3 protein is CASRLGLAGGPATGELFF. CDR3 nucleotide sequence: TGTGCCAGCAGGTTGGGCCTAGCGGGGGGGCCGGCCACCGGGGAGCTGTTTTTT.

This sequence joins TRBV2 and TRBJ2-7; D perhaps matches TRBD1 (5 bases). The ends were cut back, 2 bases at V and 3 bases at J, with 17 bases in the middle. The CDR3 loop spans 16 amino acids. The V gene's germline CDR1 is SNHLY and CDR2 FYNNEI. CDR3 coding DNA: TGTGCCAGCAGTGAATCCCCAGGGTATGGATACTACGAGCAGTACTTC. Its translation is CASSESPGYGYYEQYF.

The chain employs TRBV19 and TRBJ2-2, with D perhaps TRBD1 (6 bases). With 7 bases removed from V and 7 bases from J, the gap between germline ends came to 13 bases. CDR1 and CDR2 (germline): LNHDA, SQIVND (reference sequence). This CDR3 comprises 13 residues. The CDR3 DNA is TGTGCCAGTACCCCCAGGGGCGACGGGGAGCTGTTTTTT. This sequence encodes CASTPRGDGELFF.

DNA of the CDR3: TGTGCCAGCACATTGCATCATACAGGGGTGGCGAGCCAAGATACGCAGTATTTT. Its translation is CASTLHHTGVASQDTQYF. The gene calls are TRBV21-1 and TRBJ2-3; TRBD1 is the table's D call, not checked against the DNA. TRBV21-1 is termed a pseudogene. The CDR3 consists of 18 residues.